A single TCR beta chain is shown here with its context. Its antigen is unknown. CDR3 size: 16 residues. From germline, CDR1 is SGHKS and CDR2 YYEKEE (reference sequence). V shed 0 bases and J 7 bases; nucleotides not matched to a gene: 11. Each TCR beta cDNA library carried unique molecular identifiers. Input of about 1 to 11 million T cells yielded 500,000 to 650,000 cDNA molecules. TCRdb re-called the PCR reads with MiXCR, one entry per CDR3 protein. The sample includes hundreds of thousands of distinct CDR3 sequences, roughly three fifths seen only once; the top ten take approximately 10%. The data were taken from a study of post-analysis software for immune sequencing data. Whole-study context: Disease courses included relapsing-remitting, secondary progressive and progressive-relapsing multiple sclerosis.

General study results and limits: The study found TRBV5-6, TRBV5-1 and TRBV20-1 among about five TRBV segments more frequent in patients than controls. For normalized Chao1 diversity, multiple sclerosis patients scored significantly lower than controls did. By F measure, samples from a shared preparation batch strongly co-clustered.

Sequenced input: blood. The origin of this receptor is a girl aged 2-15 years with multiple sclerosis. This sequence joins TRBV5-5 and TRBJ1-2; 8 bases map to TRBD1. In DNA, the CDR3 is TGTGCCAGCAGCTTGGGCGGTGCAGGGGGCTTGTCTGGCTACACCTTC. This translates into CASSLGGAGGLSGYTF. Complete variable domain (other parts from reference TRBV5-5 and TRBJ1-2): DAGVTQSPTHLIKTRGQQVTLRCSPISGHKSVSWYQQVLGQGPQFIFQYYEKEERGRGNFPDRFSARQFPNYSSELNVNALLLGDSALYLCASSLGGAGGLSGYTFGSGTRLTVV.